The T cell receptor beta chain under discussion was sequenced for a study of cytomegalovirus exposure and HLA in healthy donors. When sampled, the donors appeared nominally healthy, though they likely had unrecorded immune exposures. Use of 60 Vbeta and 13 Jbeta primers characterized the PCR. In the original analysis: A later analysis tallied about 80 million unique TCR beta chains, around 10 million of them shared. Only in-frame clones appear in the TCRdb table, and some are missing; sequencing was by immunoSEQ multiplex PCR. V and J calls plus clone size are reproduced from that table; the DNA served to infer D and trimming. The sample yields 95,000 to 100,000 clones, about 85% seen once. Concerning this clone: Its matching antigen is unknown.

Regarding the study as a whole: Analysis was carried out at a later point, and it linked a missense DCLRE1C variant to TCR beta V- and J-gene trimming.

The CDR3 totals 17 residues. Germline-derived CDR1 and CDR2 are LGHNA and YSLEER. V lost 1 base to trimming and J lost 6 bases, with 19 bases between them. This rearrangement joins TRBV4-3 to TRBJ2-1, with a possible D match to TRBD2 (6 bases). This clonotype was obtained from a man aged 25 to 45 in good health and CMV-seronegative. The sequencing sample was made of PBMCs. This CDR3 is CASSQGRGGVSFNEQFF. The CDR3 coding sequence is TGCGCCAGCAGCCAAGGGCGAGGCGGGGTCTCTTTCAATGAGCAGTTCTTC.